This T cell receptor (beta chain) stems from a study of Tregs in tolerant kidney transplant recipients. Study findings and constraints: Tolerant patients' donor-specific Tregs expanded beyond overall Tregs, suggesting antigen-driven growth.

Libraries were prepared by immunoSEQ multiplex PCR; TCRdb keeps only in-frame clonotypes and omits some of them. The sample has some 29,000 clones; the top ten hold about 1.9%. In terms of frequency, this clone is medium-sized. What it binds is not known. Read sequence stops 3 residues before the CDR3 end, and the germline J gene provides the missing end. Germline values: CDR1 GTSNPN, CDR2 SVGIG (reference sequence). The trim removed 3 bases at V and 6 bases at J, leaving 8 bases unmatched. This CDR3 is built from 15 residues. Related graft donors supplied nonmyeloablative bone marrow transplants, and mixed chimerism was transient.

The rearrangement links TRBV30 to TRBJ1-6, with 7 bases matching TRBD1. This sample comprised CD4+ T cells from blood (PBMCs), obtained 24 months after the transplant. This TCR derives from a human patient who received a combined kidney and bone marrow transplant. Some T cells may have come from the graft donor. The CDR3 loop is CAWSRDSAGNSPLHF. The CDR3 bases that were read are TGTGCCTGGAGCCGGGACAGCGCCGGTAATTCACCC.